This T cell receptor beta chain was identified in a study of response to subunit inactivated influenza vaccine. A remark on this clonotype: The target antigen is unknown.

Overall study findings and caveats: New T cells are recruited in small numbers by each seasonal influenza vaccination, according to the authors' suggestion.

TCRdb reprocessed the RT-PCR reads with MiXCR, giving one entry per CDR3 protein. The sample has a few hundred thousand distinct CDR3 sequences, 20% to 25% seen once. This CDR3 is 14 amino acids long. Per the germline V gene, CDR1 is LGHNA and CDR2 is YSLEER. Trimming cost V 2 bases and J 4 bases, with 11 bases left between them. The rearrangement joins TRBV4-3 to TRBJ1-1; D may be TRBD1 (6 bases). The sample was PBMCs from blood, taken about 20 months after vaccination. The sequence was obtained from a man aged 45-69 years who received an inactivated influenza vaccine. The DNA of the CDR3 is TGCGCCAGCAGCCAAACAGGGTCTAGCACTGAAGCTTTCTTT. It translates to CASSQTGSSTEAFF.